One sample yielded the 29 T cell receptor beta chains listed below, sequenced in a study of cytomegalovirus exposure and HLA in healthy donors. Primers included in the PCR were 60 Vbeta and 13 Jbeta primers. Sequenced by immunoSEQ multiplex PCR; TCRdb stores in-frame clones only, minus some. The sample consists of about 120,000 clones, more than 60% of them appearing once. Sequencing was done on a sample of PBMCs. Source of these receptors: a woman between 35 and 50 years old in good health and CMV-seropositive.

The J gene is TRBJ1-5, the V gene TRBV10-1; D ambiguous. CDR1 and CDR2 from the germline V gene are WNHNN and SYGVQD (reference sequence). The CDR3 has 17 residues. The V gene lost 3 bases and the J gene lost 2 bases, with 17 bases spanning the gap. For the CDR3, the DNA is TGCGCCAGCAGTGATCCGGGAGACCAGATAGGCAATCAGCCCCAGCATTTT. Translation gives CASSDPGDQIGNQPQHF.

This chain links TRBV28 with TRBJ1-2; 11 bases match TRBD1. CDR3 length: 17 amino acids. V lost 2 bases and J lost 3; bases outside the gene matches: 8. Germline assignment: CDR1 MDHEN and CDR2 SYDVKM. In DNA form, the CDR3 reads TGTGCCAGCAGTTTAGTGGGACAGGGGGGAGGGGACTATGGCTACACCTTC. Amino acids: CASSLVGQGGGDYGYTF.

The CDR3 reads CASSPGDVTPVDTQYF. In DNA form, the CDR3 reads TGTGCCAGCAGTCCCGGAGACGTGACCCCTGTAGATACGCAGTATTTT. This chain joins TRBV2 and TRBJ2-3; D remains unclear. Trimming pared 5 bases from V and 5 bases from J, leaving 20 bases between. Per the germline V gene, CDR1 is SNHLY and CDR2 is FYNNEI. The CDR3 loop spans 16 amino acids.

This chain joins TRBV5-8 and TRBJ1-1; the match to TRBD1 covers 12 bases. The CDR3 spans 15 residues. Losses at the gene ends were 4 bases for V and 5 bases for J; bases not matched to a gene: 6. Germline assignment: CDR1 SGHTS and CDR2 YDEGEE. This CDR3 reads CASSRGQGARTEAFF. CDR3 bases: TGTGCCAGCAGCCGGGGACAGGGGGCACGGACTGAAGCTTTCTTT.

This clone has more than one count but fewer than ten. The V call is TRBV5-1, the J call TRBJ2-3; 9 bases map to TRBD2. This CDR3 is built from 18 residues. The junction had 13 bases not matched to a gene; V was cut back by 4 bases and J by 1 base. Germline V gene data show CDR1 as SGHRS and CDR2 as YFSETQ. Written as DNA, the CDR3 is TGCGCCAGCAGCCCTAAACCAGGGCTAGCGGGGCGCACAGATACGCAGTATTTT. It is translated as CASSPKPGLAGRTDTQYF.

CDR3 bases: TGTGCCAGCAGTGTCGACAGGGATCGAACTGAAGCTTTCTTT. Translation gives CASSVDRDRTEAFF. This rearrangement joins TRBV27 to TRBJ1-1, with TRBD1 matching over 7 bases. V lost 5 bases and J lost 5; bases outside the gene matches: 8. Germline lookup yields CDR1 MNHEY and CDR2 SMNVEV (reference sequence). This CDR3 has 14 residues.

The rearrangement links TRBV10-3 to TRBJ2-3; 12 bases match TRBD1. The germline CDR1 and CDR2 sequences are ENHRY and SYGVKD. The CDR3 contains 16 residues. The V gene end was trimmed by 2 bases and the J gene end by 4 bases; junction bases not matched to a gene: 4. CDR3 in DNA: TGTGCCATCAGTGAGGGGGGACAGGGGGCTTCAGATACGCAGTATTTT. Encoded protein: CAISEGGQGASDTQYF.

The genes are TRBV2 and TRBJ2-2; 8 positions agree with TRBD1. There are 17 residues in the CDR3. The germline V gene has CDR1 SNHLY and CDR2 FYNNEI. J was trimmed by 1 base and V by 5 bases; bases with no gene match: 9. This CDR3 is CASSYKMGQENTGELFF. DNA of the CDR3: TGTGCCAGCAGTTACAAGATGGGACAGGAGAACACCGGGGAGCTGTTTTTT. Together with reference TRBV2 and TRBJ2-2, the CDR3 gives the full variable domain: EPEVTQTPSHQVTQMGQEVILRCVPISNHLYFYWYRQILGQKVEFLVSFYNNEISEKSEIFDDQFSVERPDGSNFTLKIRSTKLEDSAMYFCASSYKMGQENTGELFFGEGSRLTVL.

This chain connects TRBV28 to TRBJ1-2; 8 nucleotides agree with TRBD1. Losses at the gene ends were 4 bases for V and 2 bases for J; bases not matched to a gene: 9. The CDR3 spans 16 residues. Germline V CDR1 and CDR2: MDHEN, SYDVKM. DNA for the CDR3: TGTGCCAGCAGTTCGCTGATTGGACAGGGAAACTATGGCTACACCTTC. Translating gives CASSSLIGQGNYGYTF.

The chain couples TRBV15 to TRBJ1-5; 7 positions match TRBD1. Germline V gene lookup returns CDR1 LNHNV and CDR2 YYDKDF (reference sequence). The V and J ends lost 3 bases and 9 bases, in that order; junction bases with no gene match: 14. The length of the CDR3 is 16 residues. CDR3 region: CATSRGGQGGFRPQHF. In nucleotides, the CDR3 is TGTGCCACCAGCAGGGGGGGCCAGGGGGGTTTTCGGCCCCAGCATTTT.

CDR3 region: CASSADRDNQPQHF. The CDR3 DNA is TGTGCCAGCAGCGCCGACAGGGATAATCAGCCCCAGCATTTT. The rearrangement links TRBV7-2 to TRBJ1-5, with TRBD1 matching 7 bases. The CDR3 has 14 residues. Germline V gene lookup returns CDR1 SGHTA and CDR2 FQGNSA. Trimming cost V 5 bases and J 4 bases; bases outside gene matches: 5. Full variable domain (outside the CDR3, taken from reference TRBV7-2 and TRBJ1-5): GAGVSQSPSNKVTEKGKDVELRCDPISGHTALYWYRQSLGQGLEFLIYFQGNSAPDKSGLPSDRFSAERTGGSVSTLTIQRTQQEDSAVYLCASSADRDNQPQHFGDGTRLSIL.

J is TRBJ2-1 and V is TRBV11-3, with TRBD2 matching over 8 bases. V shed 4 bases and J 3 bases; nucleotides not matched to a gene: 8. The CDR3 runs to 16 residues. The V gene's germline CDR1 is SGHNT and CDR2 YENEEA. The DNA of the CDR3 is TGTGCCAGCAGCTCAAGGGAGCGGGGGAGCTACAATGAGCAGTTCTTC. Protein product: CASSSRERGSYNEQFF.

The chain has TRBV5-1 and TRBJ1-5, with D tentatively TRBD1 (6 bases). The CDR3 covers 16 residues. Trimming took off 0 bases at V and 3 bases at J, with 13 bases between the two ends. Germline CDR1 is SGHRS and CDR2 is YFSETQ. CDR3 loop: CASSLAPTGNNQPQHF. The DNA of the CDR3 is TGCGCCAGCAGCTTGGCCCCGACAGGAAACAATCAGCCCCAGCATTTT. Complete variable domain (other parts from reference TRBV5-1 and TRBJ1-5): KAGVTQTPRYLIKTRGQQVTLSCSPISGHRSVSWYQQTPGQGLQFLFEYFSETQRNKGNFPGRFSGRQFSNSRSEMNVSTLELGDSALYLCASSLAPTGNNQPQHFGDGTRLSIL.

The gene calls are TRBV6-5 and TRBJ1-2; 7 positions agree with TRBD1. J gave up 4 bases and V 4 bases, and 6 bases lay outside the gene matches. Germline-derived CDR1 and CDR2 are MNHEY and SVGAGI. This CDR3 contains 14 residues. CDR3 in DNA: TGTGCCAGCAGTTCCCCGGACAGGAGCTATGGCTACACCTTC. It specifies CASSSPDRSYGYTF.

The chain combines TRBV19 with TRBJ1-5; 7 positions match TRBD1. Germline values: CDR1 LNHDA, CDR2 SQIVND (reference sequence). This CDR3 region has 13 residues. V trimming: 8 bases; J trimming: 5 bases; junction bases outside the gene matches: 6. The CDR3: CASQQGIHQPQHF. The CDR3 DNA reads as TGTGCCAGTCAACAGGGGATTCATCAGCCCCAGCATTTT.

The CDR3 region is CASSLSRRETQYF. In DNA, the CDR3 is TGTGCCAGCTCGCTTAGTAGGAGAGAGACCCAGTACTTC. The V gene is TRBV18, the J gene TRBJ2-5; unclear D gene. Germline loops: CDR1 KGHSH, CDR2 LQKENI. This CDR3 comprises 13 residues. Between the trimmed V and J ends, which lost 6 bases and 4 bases, there was a span of 12 bases.

The chain uses TRBV30 and TRBJ2-3; weak D call: TRBD2 (6 bases). Germline V gives CDR1 GTSNPN, CDR2 SVGIG (reference sequence). CDR3 size: 14 residues. With 0 bases removed from V and 8 bases from J, the gap between germline ends came to 15 bases. The CDR3 sequence is CAWSVSARLGTQYF. Here the CDR3 DNA reads TGTGCCTGGAGTGTATCTGCTAGACTAGGTACGCAGTATTTT.

The chain couples TRBV14 to TRBJ2-3; 9 bases align to TRBD2. CDR3 length equals 17 residues. CDR1 and CDR2 from the germline V gene are SGHDN and FVKESK. V shed 1 base and J 4 bases; nucleotides not matched to a gene: 9. CDR3 coding DNA: TGTGCCAGCAGCCAAGGGCGGGGGGGCCTGAGATCAGATACGCAGTATTTT. This translates into CASSQGRGGLRSDTQYF.

This clone turned up a few times. This chain uses TRBV5-1 with TRBJ1-1; perhaps TRBD1 as D (6 bases). CDR3 length: 15 amino acids. Germline lookup yields CDR1 SGHRS and CDR2 YFSETQ. V lost 4 bases to trimming and J lost 1 base, with 14 bases between them. Here the CDR3 reads CASSVDRLGNTEAFF. CDR3 DNA sequence: TGCGCCAGCAGCGTAGACAGGTTAGGGAACACTGAAGCTTTCTTT.

The rearrangement links TRBV28 to TRBJ1-5; D is unresolved. The CDR3 is made up of 12 amino acids. Trimming pared 5 bases from V and 8 bases from J, leaving 10 bases between. Germline values: CDR1 MDHEN, CDR2 SYDVKM. CDR3 sequence: CASSTTEEPQHF. The CDR3 bases are TGTGCCAGCAGTACTACGGAGGAGCCCCAGCATTTT.

This clone appeared a few times. The rearrangement uses TRBV2 and TRBJ2-1; 9 bases agree with TRBD2. V was pared by 8 bases and J by 0 bases, with 8 bases of the junction left unmatched. The CDR3 loop spans 16 amino acids. Germline V gene sequence: CDR1 SNHLY, CDR2 FYNNEI. The CDR3 sequence: CASEGNSGSSYNEQFF. DNA for the CDR3: TGTGCCAGCGAGGGTAATAGCGGGAGCTCCTACAATGAGCAGTTCTTC. The full variable domain, rest sourced from reference TRBV2 and TRBJ2-1, is EPEVTQTPSHQVTQMGQEVILRCVPISNHLYFYWYRQILGQKVEFLVSFYNNEISEKSEIFDDQFSVERPDGSNFTLKIRSTKLEDSAMYFCASEGNSGSSYNEQFFGPGTRLTVL.

In DNA, the CDR3 is TGCAGCGCGGGACTGAGCTCCTACGAGCAGTACTTC. Its translation is CSAGLSSYEQYF. V gene TRBV29-1 combines with J gene TRBJ2-7; weak D call: TRBD2 (6 bases). Trimming cost V 7 bases and J 0 bases, with 10 bases left between them. CDR3 length equals 12 residues. CDR1 is SQVTM, CDR2 ANQGSEA, per germline.

This clone was detected only a few times. The chain carries TRBV25-1 and TRBJ2-1, with TRBD1 matching over 7 bases. There are 15 residues in the CDR3. V lost 1 base to trimming and J lost 7 bases; unmatched junction nucleotides: 7. The germline gives CDR1 MGHDK, CDR2 SYGVNS. CDR3 coding DNA: TGTGCCAGCAGTGAATCCCGACAGGGTGGGAATGAGCAGTTCTTC. Translation gives CASSESRQGGNEQFF.

The chain links TRBV5-1 to TRBJ2-1; D is perhaps TRBD1 (6 bases). Germline assignment: CDR1 SGHRS and CDR2 YFSETQ. There are 14 residues in the CDR3. Trimming removed 0 bases from V and 3 bases from J, with 7 bases in between. The CDR3 DNA is TGCGCCAGCAGCTTGGGGGACAACTACAATGAGCAGTTCTTC. Residues: CASSLGDNYNEQFF.

The chain combines TRBV5-4 with TRBJ1-5, with TRBD1 matching 7 bases. V gave up 0 bases and J gave up 4 bases; unmatched junction bases: 1. The CDR3 length is 14 residues. The V gene's germline CDR1 is SGHNT and CDR2 YYREEE (reference sequence). DNA of the CDR3: TGTGCCAGCAGCTTGGCGGGACAGAATCAGCCCCAGCATTTT. Its protein product is CASSLAGQNQPQHF.

J is TRBJ2-3 and V is TRBV13, with 9 bases lining up with TRBD1. Germline V gives CDR1 PRHDT, CDR2 FYEKMQ (reference sequence). The CDR3 runs to 17 residues. Unmatched junction bases numbered 8, after V lost 4 bases and J lost 0 bases. Written as DNA, the CDR3 is TGTGCCAGCAGCTCGACAGGGGGGGACTATAGCACAGATACGCAGTATTTT. Its translation: CASSSTGGDYSTDTQYF.

The chain uses TRBV27 and TRBJ1-4; 11 bases are a match to TRBD1. Unmatched junction bases numbered 9, after V lost 0 bases and J lost 3 bases. The CDR3 contains 19 residues. Germline CDR1 is MNHEY and CDR2 is SMNVEV (reference sequence). CDR3 nucleotides: TGTGCCAGCAGTTTATCCTGGGGACAGGGGGTGATAGCTAATGAAAAACTGTTTTTT. This translates into CASSLSWGQGVIANEKLFF.

V gene TRBV18 combines with J gene TRBJ2-5; 7 nucleotides agree with TRBD2. The CDR3 covers 14 residues. The ends lost 2 bases at V and 2 bases at J; junction bases unmatched: 2. CDR1 is KGHSH and CDR2 is LQKENI in the germline V gene. CDR3 in DNA: TGTGCCAGCTCACCATGGCGGGGGCAAGAGACCCAGTACTTC. Its translation: CASSPWRGQETQYF. Filled out from reference TRBV18 and TRBJ2-5, the complete variable domain reads NAGVMQNPRHLVRRRGQEARLRCSPMKGHSHVYWYRQLPEEGLKFMVYLQKENIIDESGMPKERFSAEFPKEGPSILRIQQVVRGDSAAYFCASSPWRGQETQYFGPGTRLLVL.

The chain carries TRBV7-6 and TRBJ1-5; weak D call: TRBD1 (5 bases). Germline V gene lookup returns CDR1 SGHVS and CDR2 FNYEAQ. The CDR3 is 15 amino acids. Trimming left V 2 bases short and J 6 bases short, with 14 bases between. In nucleotides, the CDR3 is TGTGCCAGCAGCTTAAGGGGCAGGGTCGTTCAGCCCCAGCATTTT. It translates to CASSLRGRVVQPQHF.